This T cell receptor (beta chain) was obtained from a study of cytomegalovirus exposure and HLA in healthy donors. Whole-study context: Approximately 180 million T cells yielded some 120 million unique TCR beta sequences in earlier analysis.

The PCR was carried out with 60 Vbeta primers and 13 Jbeta primers. Authors' processing steps: Unique TCR beta chains numbered roughly 84 million in a later analysis, with roughly 10 million shared. The assay was immunoSEQ multiplex PCR, and TCRdb's table has in-frame clones only and misses some. D and trimming come from the DNA, and the V and J calls and clone size come from that table. The sample lists approximately 88,000 clones, 75% to 80% occurring once. This clonotype originated in a young man in good health and CMV-seronegative. Sequenced material: PBMCs.

The CDR3 protein is CASSIRSGIGQPQHF. The CDR3 bases are TGTGCCAGTAGTATTAGGTCGGGGATCGGACAGCCCCAGCATTTT. The chain links TRBV19 to TRBJ1-5; D gene uncertain. V lost 3 bases to trimming and J lost 7 bases, with 16 bases between them. CDR3 length: 15 amino acids. Per germline, CDR1 LNHDA and CDR2 SQIVND (reference sequence).